The following is a T cell receptor (beta chain) sequence with its context. Its specificity is unknown. The sample comes from a study of blood T cells in healthy people across ages. V was cut by 6 bases and J by 4 bases, with 14 bases left in between. The CDR3 runs 14 residues. Points from the study as a whole: There were more naive CD4+ cells and higher diversity in long-lived donors than in aged donors. A roughly linear fall in TCR beta diversity per million T cells was seen with increasing age. The study found TCR beta diversity correlated strongly with naive T cell percentage.

Caucasian, healthy and from Russia, the donors were aged between 6 and 90. Primers used in a second PCR of about 7 to 11 cycles were a sample-barcoded 5' primer and a J-beta primer mix. A single record per CDR3 protein comes from TCRdb applying MiXCR to the 5' RACE reads. Of about 570,000 distinct CDR3 sequences in the sample, 25% to 35% were seen once. These data were likewise used in another study, on T cells of mothers and their children.

V usage is TRBV12-3 or TRBV12-4 and J usage is TRBJ2-3; maybe TRBD2 (5 bases). The specimen sequenced was blood. This TCR derives from a boy aged 2 to 10 in good health. Written as DNA, the CDR3 is TGTGCCAGCAGACCCCTCATCGGGGCAGATACGCAGTATTTT. This gives the protein CASRPLIGADTQYF.